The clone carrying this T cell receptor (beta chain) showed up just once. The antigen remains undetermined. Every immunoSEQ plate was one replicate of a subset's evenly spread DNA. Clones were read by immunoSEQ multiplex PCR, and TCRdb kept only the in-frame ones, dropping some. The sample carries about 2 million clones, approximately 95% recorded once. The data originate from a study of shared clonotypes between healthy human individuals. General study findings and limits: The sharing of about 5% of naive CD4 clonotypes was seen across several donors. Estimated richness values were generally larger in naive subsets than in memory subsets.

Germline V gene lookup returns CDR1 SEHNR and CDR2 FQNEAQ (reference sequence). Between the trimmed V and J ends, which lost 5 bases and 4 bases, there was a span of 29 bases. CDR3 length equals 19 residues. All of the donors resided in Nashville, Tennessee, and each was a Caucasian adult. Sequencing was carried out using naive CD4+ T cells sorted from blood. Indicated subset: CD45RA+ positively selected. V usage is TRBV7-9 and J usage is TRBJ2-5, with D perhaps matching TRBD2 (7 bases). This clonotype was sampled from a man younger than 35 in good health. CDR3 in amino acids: CASSPTGGWGGVRRETQYF. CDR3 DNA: TGTGCCAGCAGCCCAACCGGGGGTTGGGGGGGCGTCCGACGAGAGACCCAGTACTTC.